This passage covers 21 T cell receptor beta chains from one sample sequenced in a study of cytomegalovirus exposure and HLA in healthy donors. PCR primers comprised 60 Vbeta and 13 Jbeta primers. Assay used: immunoSEQ multiplex PCR; TCRdb lists only in-frame clones, some missing. The sample includes about 150,000 clones, approximately 84% seen only once; the top ten take 1% to 1.5%. The sample comprised PBMCs. The receptors derive from a man over 45 in good health and CMV-seropositive.

The rearrangement joins TRBV11-1 to TRBJ2-3, with 10 bases matching TRBD2. The CDR3 covers 17 residues. From germline, CDR1 is SGHAT and CDR2 FQDESV (reference sequence). V lost 3 bases to trimming and J lost 4 bases; unmatched junction nucleotides: 10. The CDR3 DNA reads as TGTGCCAGCAGCTTCGGTACTCGCCTAGCGGGAGCAGATACGCAGTATTTT. Encoded protein: CASSFGTRLAGADTQYF.

A note on this clone: Other DNA sequences in this sample translate to the same CDR3. The CDR3 DNA sequence: TGTGCCAGCTCACCCGGGACAGGCAATCAGCCCCAGCATTTT. Its protein product is CASSPGTGNQPQHF. The genes are TRBV18 and TRBJ1-5; 7 bases map to TRBD1. The length of the CDR3 is 14 residues. Germline assignment: CDR1 KGHSH and CDR2 LQKENI. Unmatched junction bases numbered 1, after V lost 3 bases and J lost 2 bases.

This chain links TRBV5-1 with TRBJ1-3; perhaps TRBD1 as D (5 bases). CDR3 length: 14 residues. In germline, CDR1 is SGHRS, CDR2 YFSETQ. V lost 5 bases and J 2 bases, leaving 11 bases between the germline ends. CDR3 coding DNA: TGCGCCAGCAGTCCCGGGGGGGCTGGAAACACCATATATTTT. Residues: CASSPGGAGNTIYF.

V gene TRBV6-1 combines with J gene TRBJ1-5, with D unclear. Germline lookup yields CDR1 MNHNS and CDR2 SASEGT. CDR3 length: 14 residues. Trimming cost V 6 bases and J 1 base, with 10 bases left between them. In DNA, the CDR3 is TGTGCCAGCAGACCCTCCGGGAGCAATCAGCCCCAGCATTTT. Its translation is CASRPSGSNQPQHF.

This clone was recorded at least ten times. DNA of the CDR3: TGTGCCAGCAGCCGACAGGGATTGAACACTGAAGCTTTCTTT. This translates into CASSRQGLNTEAFF. V and J are TRBV11-2 and TRBJ1-1, with 7 nucleotides matching TRBD1. The length of the CDR3 is 14 residues. Germline CDR1 SGHAT, CDR2 FQNNGV. The J segment lost 0 bases and the V segment lost 5 bases, leaving 3 bases of the junction unmatched.

This chain uses TRBV6-6 with TRBJ2-2, with 7 nucleotides matching TRBD1. V lost 6 bases, J lost 1 base, and 5 bases stayed unmatched. CDR1 and CDR2 (germline): MNHNY, SVGAGI (reference sequence). CDR3 length equals 15 residues. CDR3 DNA sequence: TGTGCCAGCAGAAAGACAGGGTTGAACACCGGGGAGCTGTTTTTT. It encodes CASRKTGLNTGELFF.

The rearrangement uses TRBV28 and TRBJ1-4; no reliable D call. Germline lookup yields CDR1 MDHEN and CDR2 SYDVKM. The V gene lost 4 bases and the J gene lost 8 bases, with 20 bases spanning the gap. The CDR3 spans 16 residues. The CDR3 nucleotides read TGTGCCAGCAGTTCCTCAGGTAGCGGCGGGAGAGAAAAACTGTTTTTT. This codes for CASSSSGSGGREKLFF.

This sequence joins TRBV10-3 and TRBJ2-7, with TRBD2 matching 7 bases. The germline V gene has CDR1 ENHRY and CDR2 SYGVKD. The CDR3 is 15 residues long. V lost 2 bases, J lost 4 bases, and 8 bases stayed unmatched. The DNA of the CDR3 is TGTGCCATCAGTGAGCCCGGACTAGATTGGTACGAGCAGTACTTC. Its protein product is CAISEPGLDWYEQYF.

This clone has only a few counts. This chain uses TRBV5-4 with TRBJ2-7, with D perhaps TRBD2 (5 bases). The CDR3 sequence is 12 residues long. V dropped 2 bases and J dropped 3 bases, with 6 bases sitting between them. The germline V gene encodes CDR1 SGHNT and CDR2 YYREEE (reference sequence). The CDR3 here is CASSFGVYEQYF. The CDR3 region has the DNA TGTGCCAGCAGCTTCGGGGTCTACGAGCAGTACTTC.

This clone was seen once. This chain links TRBV5-8 with TRBJ2-4; D is unclear. The CDR3 loop spans 13 amino acids. The V and J ends lost 0 bases and 4 bases respectively, with 5 bases between them. From germline, CDR1 is SGHTS and CDR2 YDEGEE. This CDR3 reads CASSLVEKNIQYF. The DNA for the CDR3 is TGTGCCAGCAGCTTGGTAGAGAAAAACATTCAGTACTTC.

V gene TRBV19 combines with J gene TRBJ1-2; 8 nucleotides line up with TRBD1. Trimming cost V 4 bases and J 7 bases; bases outside gene matches: 8. The CDR3 has 14 residues. CDR1 LNHDA and CDR2 SQIVND come from the germline V gene (reference sequence). The CDR3 loop is CASSTRTGNAGYTF. In DNA, the CDR3 is TGTGCCAGTAGTACTAGGACAGGGAATGCTGGCTACACCTTC.

The chain carries TRBV28 and TRBJ2-7; 10 positions agree with TRBD2. The junction had 7 bases not matched to a gene; V was cut back by 5 bases and J by 3 bases. CDR3 length equals 15 residues. The germline gives CDR1 MDHEN, CDR2 SYDVKM. The CDR3 loop is CASSLLAGGFYEQYF. The CDR3 region has the DNA TGTGCCAGCAGTCTGTTAGCGGGGGGCTTCTACGAGCAGTACTTC. The variable domain in full, completed from reference TRBV28 and TRBJ2-7, reads DVKVTQSSRYLVKRTGEKVFLECVQDMDHENMFWYRQDPGLGLRLIYFSYDVKMKEKGDIPEGYSVSREKKERFSLILESASTNQTSMYLCASSLLAGGFYEQYFGPGTRLTVT.

This chain links TRBV30 with TRBJ1-1; no reliable D call. This CDR3 has 14 amino acids. V was pared by 0 bases and J by 1 base, with 9 bases between. Looked up from germline, CDR1 is GTSNPN and CDR2 is SVGIG (reference sequence). The DNA for the CDR3 is TGTGCCTGGAGTGTAGCAGGCGCGAACACTGAAGCTTTCTTT. Translation gives CAWSVAGANTEAFF.

The gene calls are TRBV7-2 and TRBJ2-1; TRBD2 agrees at 15 bases. CDR1 and CDR2 from the germline V gene are SGHTA and FQGNSA. CDR3 length equals 16 residues. Trimming cost V 5 bases and J 10 bases; bases outside gene matches: 9. The CDR3 protein is CASSQSGLAGGLEQFF. CDR3 bases: TGTGCCAGCAGCCAATCAGGACTAGCGGGAGGGCTCGAGCAGTTCTTC.

This clone was seen only a few times. This chain links TRBV5-5 with TRBJ2-5; TRBD2 might be the D (5 bases). The germline V gene encodes CDR1 SGHKS and CDR2 YYEKEE (reference sequence). The CDR3 has 13 amino acids. V shed 4 bases and J shed 5 bases, with 12 bases lying between them. CDR3 DNA sequence: TGTGCCAGCAGCCGAGGGTCTAGCGAGACCCAGTACTTC. Protein product: CASSRGSSETQYF.

The chain couples TRBV28 to TRBJ2-4; D is perhaps TRBD1 (5 bases). V was shortened by 6 bases and J by 0 bases, with 15 bases between the two germline ends. Germline V gene sequence: CDR1 MDHEN, CDR2 SYDVKM. This CDR3 is built from 16 residues. The CDR3 coding sequence is TGTGCCAGCAGCCCTACAGGAACCCTAGCCAAAAACATTCAGTACTTC. Protein: CASSPTGTLAKNIQYF.

This chain uses TRBV6-5 with TRBJ2-7, with D unclear. This CDR3 is built from 14 residues. The V end was cut by 4 bases, the J end by 0 bases, with 10 bases between. Germline V gene lookup returns CDR1 MNHEY and CDR2 SVGAGI. The DNA of the CDR3 is TGTGCCAGCAGTTCTATGGCGGCCTCCTACGAGCAGTACTTC. It specifies CASSSMAASYEQYF.

The chain joins TRBV5-1 to TRBJ2-1, with 8 bases identical to TRBD2. The germline V gene has CDR1 SGHRS and CDR2 YFSETQ. CDR3 length: 15 residues. V lost 7 bases and J lost 0; bases outside the gene matches: 6. The DNA of the CDR3 is TGCGCCAGCCGTGCTAGCGGGCACTCCTACAATGAGCAGTTCTTC. As protein: CASRASGHSYNEQFF.

This chain joins TRBV10-2 and TRBJ2-5; TRBD1 is a possible D gene (6 bases). V lost 0 bases to trimming and J lost 3 bases, with 17 bases between them. Per the germline V gene, CDR1 is WSHSY and CDR2 is SAAADI. This CDR3 comprises 17 residues. In DNA, the CDR3 is TGCGCCAGCAGTGAGTCAACGTCAGGGGTGGCAAAAGAGACCCAGTACTTC. Encoded protein: CASSESTSGVAKETQYF.

The chain carries TRBV5-1 and TRBJ1-6; perhaps TRBD1 as D (6 bases). The germline V gene has CDR1 SGHRS and CDR2 YFSETQ. CDR3 length equals 17 residues. Trimming took off 0 bases at V and 9 bases at J, with 19 bases between the two ends. CDR3 region: CASSLGQAGYQASPLHF. The CDR3, as DNA: TGCGCCAGCAGCTTGGGACAGGCAGGGTACCAGGCTTCACCCCTCCACTTT.

The chain carries TRBV4-1 and TRBJ1-5; TRBD1 matches 10 bases. CDR1 is MGHRA, CDR2 YSYEKL, per germline. Unmatched junction bases numbered 10, after V lost 4 bases and J lost 1 base. This CDR3 comprises 18 residues. The CDR3 DNA follows: TGCGCCAGCAGCCGCGGGACAGGGGTTCAGAGGAGCAATCAGCCCCAGCATTTT. This encodes CASSRGTGVQRSNQPQHF.